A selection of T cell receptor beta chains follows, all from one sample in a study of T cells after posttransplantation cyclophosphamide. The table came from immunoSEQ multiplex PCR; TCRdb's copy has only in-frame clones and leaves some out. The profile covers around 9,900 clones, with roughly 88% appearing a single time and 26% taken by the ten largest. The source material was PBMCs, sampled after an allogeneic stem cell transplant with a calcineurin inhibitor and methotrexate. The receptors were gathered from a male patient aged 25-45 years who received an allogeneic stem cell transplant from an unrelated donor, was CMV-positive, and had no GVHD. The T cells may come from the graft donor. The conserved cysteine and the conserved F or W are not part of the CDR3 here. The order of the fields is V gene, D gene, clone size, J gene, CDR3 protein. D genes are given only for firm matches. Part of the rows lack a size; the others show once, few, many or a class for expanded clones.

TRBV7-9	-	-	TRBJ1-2	ASSLYGDYGYT
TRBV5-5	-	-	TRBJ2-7	ASSGGLGYEQY
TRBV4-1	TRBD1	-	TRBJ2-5	ASSQDEGGEMQTQY
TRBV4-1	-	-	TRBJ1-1	ASSQDGSTANTEAF
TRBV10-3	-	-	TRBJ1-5	AISEWGREGGNQPQH
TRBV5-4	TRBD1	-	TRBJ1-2	ASSYTGGAAYGYT
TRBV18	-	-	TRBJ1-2	ASSPAGGSDYGYT
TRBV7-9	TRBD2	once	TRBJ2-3	ASSLGLAGLSDTQY
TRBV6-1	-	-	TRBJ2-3	ASSEAPRSGGNTDTQY
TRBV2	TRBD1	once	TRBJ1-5	ASSSGDRGHQPQH